This T cell receptor beta chain was sequenced during a study of cytomegalovirus exposure and HLA in healthy donors. Study background: Ancestry clustering placed 70% to 85% of a few hundred genotyped donors in the Caucasian-associated cluster. General study results and limits: CMV serostatus alone was available as immune exposure information. Reportedly, TCR beta sequences accurately predicted HLA-A and HLA-B alleles in most subjects. Analyzed later, most CMV-associated TCR beta chains appeared HLA-restricted.

A word on this clone: Its antigen is not identified.

PCR amplification relied on 60 Vbeta primers (plus 13 Jbeta primers). Repertoires were generated with immunoSEQ multiplex PCR, while TCRdb's copy carries only in-frame clones and drops some. This table lists around 100,000 clones. The CDR3 is 15 amino acids. V trimming: 8 bases; J trimming: 4 bases; junction bases outside the gene matches: 13. Germline CDR1 is LNHDA and CDR2 is SQIVND (reference sequence). Sequenced material: PBMCs. The gene calls are TRBV19 and TRBJ1-2, with 7 bases matching TRBD1. This TCR derives from a middle-aged man in good health and CMV-seronegative. CDR3 nucleotide sequence: TGTGCCAGTTCCCGCCGGGACAGAGGATCCTATGGCTACACCTTC. This gives the protein CASSRRDRGSYGYTF.